These 28 T cell receptor beta chains share one sample of origin, sequenced in a study of PD-1 blockade in classical Hodgkin lymphoma. The assay was immunoSEQ multiplex PCR, and TCRdb's table has in-frame clones only and misses some. The sample contains some 10,000 clones, approximately 84% of which appear only once. All trial patients relapsed after autologous stem cell transplantation. Sequenced material: peripheral blood mononuclear cells (PBMCs), taken before the second cycle of nivolumab. The origin of the receptors is a human donor with classical Hodgkin lymphoma.

The rearrangement links TRBV28 to TRBJ2-7, with D perhaps given as TRBD1 or TRBD2 (6 bases each). V was cut by 5 bases and J by 4 bases, with 15 bases left in between. The CDR3 runs to 14 residues. Germline V gives CDR1 MDHEN, CDR2 SYDVKM. The DNA of the CDR3 is TGTGCCAGCAGTCCGTTCAGGGGAGGTTACGAGCAGTACTTC. Its translation is CASSPFRGGYEQYF.

The gene calls are TRBV6-1 and TRBJ1-2, with unresolved D. V was pared by 6 bases and J by 2 bases, with 4 bases between. This CDR3 comprises 11 residues. Per germline, CDR1 MNHNS and CDR2 SASEGT. The CDR3 protein is CASSFNYGYTF. The DNA of the CDR3 is TGTGCCAGCAGCTTCAACTATGGCTACACCTTC.

The gene calls are TRBV6-1 and TRBJ2-7, with D unclear. CDR3 length: 14 amino acids. V was shortened by 0 bases and J by 3 bases, with 9 bases between the two germline ends. From germline, CDR1 is MNHNS and CDR2 SASEGT. The CDR3 DNA reads as TGTGCCAGCAGTGAAGCGTGGGATTACTACGAGCAGTACTTC. It yields the protein CASSEAWDYYEQYF.

CDR3 bases: TGTGCCAGCAGCGTAGGAGGGACAGGGGACACTGAAGCTTTCTTT. Residues: CASSVGGTGDTEAFF. The chain combines TRBV9 with TRBJ1-1, with 10 bases lining up with TRBD1. Germline values: CDR1 SGDLS, CDR2 YYNGEE. The CDR3 loop spans 15 amino acids. V shed 0 bases and J 3 bases; nucleotides not matched to a gene: 2.

V is TRBV6-5 and J is TRBJ2-2; D unclear. The V gene's germline CDR1 is MNHEY and CDR2 SVGAGI. Trimming stripped 2 bases from V and 0 bases from J, with 1 base between. CDR3 size: 13 residues. CDR3 amino acids: CASSYPNTGELFF. The CDR3 DNA follows: TGTGCCAGCAGTTACCCGAACACCGGGGAGCTGTTTTTT.

The sample holds one count of this clone. The sample carries other DNA sequences with the same CDR3. The rearrangement links TRBV19 to TRBJ2-1; 7 positions agree with TRBD1. After removal of 7 bases from V and 7 bases from J, the junction contained 7 bases not matched to a gene. The CDR3 has 13 residues. Per the germline V gene, CDR1 is LNHDA and CDR2 is SQIVND (reference sequence). CDR3 loop: CASTPTGWNEQFF. CDR3 bases: TGTGCCAGTACCCCGACAGGGTGGAATGAGCAGTTCTTC. Combining the CDR3 with reference TRBV19 and TRBJ2-1 gives the whole variable domain DGGITQSPKYLFRKEGQNVTLSCEQNLNHDAMYWYRQDPGQGLRLIYYSQIVNDFQKGDIAEGYSVSREKKESFPLTVTSAQKNPTAFYLCASTPTGWNEQFFGPGTRLTVL.

This chain uses TRBV6-4 with TRBJ2-3; the match to TRBD2 covers 8 bases. V lost 3 bases and J lost 4; bases outside the gene matches: 3. The CDR3 spans 14 residues. CDR1 and CDR2 from the germline V gene are MRHNA and SNTAGT. This CDR3 reads CASSERREADTQYF. The CDR3 DNA reads as TGTGCCAGCAGTGAAAGGCGGGAGGCAGATACGCAGTATTTT.

The V and J genes are TRBV27 and TRBJ2-1; 7 bases are shared with TRBD2. From germline, CDR1 is MNHEY and CDR2 SMNVEV (reference sequence). The CDR3 totals 16 residues. Trimming removed 7 bases from V and 4 bases from J; junction bases left unmatched: 13. DNA of the CDR3: TGTGCCAGCACCAGGACTAGTTTAGGCCAATACAATGAGCAGTTCTTC. Amino acid sequence: CASTRTSLGQYNEQFF.

The rearrangement joins TRBV13 to TRBJ1-2; D not certain. The germline gives CDR1 PRHDT, CDR2 FYEKMQ (reference sequence). This CDR3 is built from 14 residues. The germline V and J ends were trimmed by 4 bases and 4 bases, with 13 bases remaining between them. DNA of the CDR3: TGTGCCAGCAGCTCGTGGATGGGCCTCTATGGCTACACCTTC. Its protein product is CASSSWMGLYGYTF.

The J gene is TRBJ1-3, the V gene TRBV18; 8 bases are a match to TRBD1. The CDR3 length is 17 residues. In germline, CDR1 is KGHSH, CDR2 LQKENI. Trimming took 3 bases from V and 1 from J; bases not matched to a gene: 8. The DNA for the CDR3 is TGTGCCAGCTCACCTAGGGACAGGTATTCTTCTGGAAACACCATATATTTT. Its protein product is CASSPRDRYSSGNTIYF.

V and J are TRBV18 and TRBJ2-7, with D perhaps TRBD2 (5 bases). With 0 bases removed from V and 0 bases from J, the gap between germline ends came to 12 bases. The CDR3 sequence is 16 residues long. Germline CDR1 and CDR2: KGHSH and LQKENI. The CDR3 sequence is CASSPPDSWSSYEQYF. The CDR3 DNA sequence: TGTGCCAGCTCACCACCGGACTCGTGGAGCTCCTACGAGCAGTACTTC.

This clone occurred a few times. This chain connects TRBV27 to TRBJ2-1; D is undetermined. This CDR3 has 15 amino acids. Germline V gene data show CDR1 as MNHEY and CDR2 as SMNVEV (reference sequence). The ends were cut back, 8 bases at V and 1 base at J, with 15 bases in the middle. CDR3 region: CASSFSPPSYNEQFF. The CDR3 DNA is TGTGCCAGCTCCTTTTCCCCCCCATCCTACAATGAGCAGTTCTTC.

The chain couples TRBV11-3 to TRBJ2-2; possible D gene TRBD2, 5 bases. V lost 0 bases and J 4 bases, leaving 15 bases between the germline ends. The germline CDR1 and CDR2 sequences are SGHNT and YENEEA. The CDR3 runs 17 residues. CDR3 protein: CASSLDTRVVCTGELFF. The DNA of the CDR3 is TGTGCCAGCAGCTTAGATACTAGAGTGGTGTGCACCGGGGAGCTGTTTTTT.

The V gene is TRBV7-9, the J gene TRBJ1-3; 7 nucleotides agree with TRBD1. The V segment lost 4 bases and the J segment 1 base; nucleotides outside the gene matches: 1. CDR3 length: 14 residues. Per germline, CDR1 SEHNR and CDR2 FQNEAQ (reference sequence). CDR3 nucleotides: TGTGCCAGCAGCTCCAGGGGGTCTGGAAACACCATATATTTT. Its translation: CASSSRGSGNTIYF.

The chain combines TRBV4-3 with TRBJ2-5; D is possibly TRBD2 (6 bases). V lost 5 bases to trimming and J lost 5 bases, with 12 bases between them. Germline CDR1 is LGHNA and CDR2 is YSLEER. The CDR3 sequence is 13 residues long. Written as DNA, the CDR3 is TGCGCCAGCAGCAGGGTCCGGGGGGAGACCCAGTACTTC. It codes for CASSRVRGETQYF.

This clone was found once. The rearrangement joins TRBV18 to TRBJ2-7; D possibly corresponds to TRBD1 (5 bases). V lost 3 bases and J 4 bases, leaving 10 bases between the germline ends. This CDR3 has 13 amino acids. The V gene's germline CDR1 is KGHSH and CDR2 LQKENI. This CDR3 is CASSPAKGYEQYF. DNA for the CDR3: TGTGCCAGCTCACCGGCCAAGGGGTACGAGCAGTACTTC.

The rearrangement links TRBV19 to TRBJ2-3, with D unclear. V dropped 7 bases and J dropped 3 bases, with 8 bases sitting between them. This CDR3 is 12 amino acids long. CDR1 is LNHDA and CDR2 is SQIVND in the germline V gene (reference sequence). The DNA of the CDR3 is TGTGCCAGTACAGCAGGAACAGATACGCAGTATTTT. Protein sequence: CASTAGTDTQYF.

The count of this clone is one. The V call is TRBV5-1, the J call TRBJ2-7; D is unresolved. The CDR3 consists of 13 residues. V was trimmed by 0 bases and J by 3 bases, leaving 7 bases between them. The germline gives CDR1 SGHRS, CDR2 YFSETQ. In DNA, the CDR3 is TGCGCCAGCAGCTTGGGGATAATCTACGAGCAGTACTTC. Amino acid sequence: CASSLGIIYEQYF.

The rearrangement joins TRBV21-1 to TRBJ2-2; the D segment call TRBD1 is taken from the table without a DNA check. TRBV21-1 is a pseudogene locus. The CDR3 runs 16 residues. CDR3 loop: CASSKRDTSNTGELFF. CDR3 bases: TGTGCCAGCAGCAAAAGGGACACCTCGAACACCGGGGAGCTGTTTTTT.

This clone was seen a few times. The gene calls are TRBV9 and TRBJ2-7; 8 positions agree with TRBD1. The J segment lost 3 bases and the V segment lost 4 bases, leaving 9 bases of the junction unmatched. CDR1 SGDLS and CDR2 YYNGEE come from the germline V gene. CDR3 length: 15 residues. The CDR3 nucleotides read TGTGCCAGCAGCCCTTGGGGACAGGCGGACTACGAGCAGTACTTC. This encodes CASSPWGQADYEQYF.

This chain connects TRBV6-4 to TRBJ2-7, with D unresolved. The CDR3 has 15 amino acids. Trimming stripped 4 bases from V and 3 bases from J, with 16 bases between. From germline, CDR1 is MRHNA and CDR2 SNTAGT. As DNA, the CDR3 is TGTGCCAGCAGTGCACAGCCGAGCCATTTCTACGAGCAGTACTTC. The encoded protein is CASSAQPSHFYEQYF.

This clone was found a few times. The V call is TRBV28, the J call TRBJ1-1, with TRBD1 matching 10 bases. The germline gives CDR1 MDHEN, CDR2 SYDVKM. The CDR3 sequence is 15 residues long. V shed 2 bases, J shed 4 bases, and the junction held 4 bases outside the gene matches. CDR3 DNA: TGTGCCAGCAGTTTAAGGACAGGGGGGTTCACTGAAGCTTTCTTT. It yields the protein CASSLRTGGFTEAFF.

This chain uses TRBV19 with TRBJ1-5; a weak D match, TRBD1 (5 bases). Germline CDR1 and CDR2: LNHDA and SQIVND (reference sequence). V lost 3 bases, J lost 3 bases, and 12 bases lay in between. There are 15 residues in the CDR3. CDR3 loop: CASSIGQGDNQPQHF. The CDR3 region has the DNA TGTGCCAGTAGTATCGGCCAGGGTGACAATCAGCCCCAGCATTTT.

The chain employs TRBV5-4 and TRBJ1-2, with a tentative D call TRBD1 (5 bases). This CDR3 spans 15 amino acids. V gave up 4 bases and J gave up 2 bases, with 15 bases separating them. Germline V gives CDR1 SGHNT, CDR2 YYREEE (reference sequence). The chain's CDR3 is CASSPGRQLNYGYTF. For the CDR3, the DNA is TGTGCCAGCAGCCCCGGACGACAGCTGAACTATGGCTACACCTTC.

This clone was observed a single time. The chain links TRBV10-3 to TRBJ1-2; 8 nucleotides align to TRBD1. V was pared by 7 bases and J by 5 bases, with 15 bases of the junction left unmatched. The CDR3 contains 16 residues. Germline-derived CDR1 and CDR2 are ENHRY and SYGVKD. The CDR3 is CAINPGQAASGYGYTF. The CDR3 DNA reads TGTGCCATCAACCCGGGACAGGCCGCTTCCGGGTATGGCTACACCTTC.

This chain uses TRBV18 with TRBJ2-3, with D uncertain. V gave up 3 bases and J gave up 0 bases, with 4 bases separating them. CDR1 is KGHSH, CDR2 LQKENI, per germline. This CDR3 spans 13 amino acids. The CDR3 DNA follows: TGTGCCAGCTCACCCGATAGCACAGATACGCAGTATTTT. Translation: CASSPDSTDTQYF.

The table lists this clone with a few counts. The V call is TRBV29-1, the J call TRBJ1-2; D not certain. From germline, CDR1 is SQVTM and CDR2 ANQGSEA. This CDR3 region has 13 residues. Deletions cut 2 bases from V and 6 bases from J, with 13 bases between. In nucleotides, the CDR3 is TGCAGCGTTGAAATCCGCCGGGAGGATGGCTACACCTTC. Its protein product is CSVEIRREDGYTF. Using reference TRBV29-1 and TRBJ1-2 for the parts outside the CDR3, the full variable domain is SAVISQKPSRDICQRGTSLTIQCQVDSQVTMMFWYRQQPGQSLTLIATANQGSEATYESGFVIDKFPISRPNLTFSTLTVSNMSPEDSSIYLCSVEIRREDGYTFGSGTRLTVV.

The chain uses TRBV9 and TRBJ1-3; 7 positions match TRBD1. The CDR3 contains 17 residues. CDR1 is SGDLS, CDR2 YYNGEE, per germline. J was trimmed by 0 bases and V by 4 bases; bases with no gene match: 10. CDR3 amino acids: CASSPPGGQNSGNTIYF. The DNA of the CDR3 is TGTGCCAGCAGCCCGCCAGGGGGACAGAACTCTGGAAACACCATATATTTT.